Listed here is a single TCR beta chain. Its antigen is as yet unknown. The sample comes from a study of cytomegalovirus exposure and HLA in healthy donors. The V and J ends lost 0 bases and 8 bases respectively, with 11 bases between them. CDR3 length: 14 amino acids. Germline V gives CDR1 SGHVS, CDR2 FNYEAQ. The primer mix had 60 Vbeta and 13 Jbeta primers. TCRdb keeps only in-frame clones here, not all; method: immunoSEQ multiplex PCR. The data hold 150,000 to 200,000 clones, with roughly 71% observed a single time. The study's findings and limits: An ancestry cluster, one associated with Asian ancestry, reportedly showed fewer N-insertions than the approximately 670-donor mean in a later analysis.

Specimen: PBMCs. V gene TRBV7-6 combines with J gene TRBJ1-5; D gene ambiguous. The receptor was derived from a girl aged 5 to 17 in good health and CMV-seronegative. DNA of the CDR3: TGTGCCAGCAGCTTAGCGCAACTGGGCAAGCCCCAGCATTTT. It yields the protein CASSLAQLGKPQHF.